The source of this TCR beta chain is a study of regulatory T cells in long-lasting Graves disease. Study findings and constraints: Limited samples may have lowered accuracy. Persistent cases of Graves' showed reduced TCR diversity relative to newly diagnosed patients.

Arm-PCR with iRepertoire HTBI primers amplified the CDR3 regions for these TCR beta libraries. TCRdb reprocessed the multiplex PCR reads with MiXCR, giving one entry per CDR3 protein. Of almost 350,000 distinct CDR3 sequences listed, roughly a fifth are singletons. The time point was: persistent/refractory GD, antithyroid drugs over 5 years with positive TRAb. From RNA extracted from PBMCs, the TCR library was made. This clonotype has ten or more counts. Its antigen is unknown. The clonotype comes from a female donor with Graves disease. The sequences come from peripheral blood mononuclear cells (PBMCs), collected when the disease was refractory, from a patient treated with antithyroid drugs.

The chain's CDR3 is CASSLRQGGELFF. The CDR3 bases are TGTGCCAGCAGTTTACGACAGGGCGGGGAGCTGTTTTTT. This sequence joins TRBV28 and TRBJ2-2; 7 bases fit TRBD1. The CDR3 spans 13 residues. Germline-derived CDR1 and CDR2 are MDHEN and SYDVKM. J was trimmed by 7 bases and V by 2 bases; bases with no gene match: 1.